The T cell receptor (beta chain) under discussion was sequenced for a study of persistence of HIV-infected CD4 T cells. Notes on this clone: Its antigen is unidentified.

The libraries were made with immunoSEQ version 4 in survey mode. The data were produced by immunoSEQ multiplex PCR, yet TCRdb's version contains in-frame clones alone and is incomplete. Of about 32,000 clones in the sample, roughly 70% were seen once. The CDR3 is 17 amino acids. Germline-derived CDR1 and CDR2 are MGHDK and SYGVNS. V lost 3 bases and J lost 0, with 12 bases in between. The stimulus was an HIV-1 Gag 15-mer peptide pool, around 1.1 ug/peptide/mL. Sorting of responding CD4+ T cells relied on upregulated CD40 ligand together with CD69. The chain uses TRBV25-1 and TRBJ2-6; D might be TRBD1 (5 bases). The source of this sequence is an adult man with HIV who was CMV-seropositive. Material: CD4+ T cells sorted from PBMCs after approximately 20-hour stimulation, obtained from a patient who received antiretroviral therapy. CDR3 loop: CASSDTGLPSGANVLTF. The CDR3 DNA is TGTGCCAGCAGTGATACAGGTCTTCCCTCTGGGGCCAACGTCCTGACTTTC.